In this sample, the clone carrying this T cell receptor (beta chain) turned up once. In the original workflow: By means of reference gene primer amplification, nucleated cell counts were estimated. Method: immunoSEQ multiplex PCR; TCRdb's copy keeps in-frame clones and lacks some. The DNA gave D and trimming, while V, J and clone size come from that table. The sample contains 210,000 or so clones, almost 90% of which appear only once. Germline V gives CDR1 MNHNY, CDR2 SVGAGI (reference sequence). Trimming removed 6 bases from V and 0 bases from J, with 12 bases in between. The CDR3 consists of 15 residues. These data are taken from a study of blood T cell repertoires in COVID-19. Study summary: Specimens from acute and convalescent COVID-19 originated in the United States, Italy and Spain. PBMCs, B-cell-depleted T cells, or T cells were the source of the cDNA or gDNA that made up the material.

This TCR derives from a man aged 18 to 30 with active or convalescent COVID-19. The chain uses TRBV6-6 and TRBJ1-5, with D possibly TRBD1 on 6 matching bases. Sequencing was performed on peripheral blood. The CDR3 is CASRQQGISNQPQHF. The DNA for the CDR3 is TGTGCCAGCAGACAACAGGGAATTAGCAATCAGCCCCAGCATTTT.